This T cell receptor beta chain was observed in a study of blood T cell repertoires in COVID-19. Study-wide background: Specimens from acute and convalescent COVID-19 originated in the United States, Italy and Spain. PBMCs, B-cell-depleted T cells, or T cells were the source of the cDNA or gDNA that made up the material.

As originally analysed: Reference gene primers were amplified, and this amplification served to estimate nucleated cell counts. Only in-frame clones appear in the TCRdb table, and some are missing; sequencing was by immunoSEQ multiplex PCR. Clone size and V and J calls were adopted from that table, with D and trimming inferred from the DNA. The data hold some 130,000 clones, with almost 70% observed a single time. Per the germline V gene, CDR1 is MNHEY and CDR2 is SVGEGT. The V and J ends lost 4 bases and 6 bases, in that order; junction bases with no gene match: 6. There are 14 residues in the CDR3.

The source is a woman between 70 and 85 years old with acute or convalescent COVID-19. The sequenced sample consisted of peripheral blood. This chain links TRBV6-2 or TRBV6-3 with TRBJ1-2; 9 bases match TRBD1. CDR3 coding DNA: TGTGCCAGCAGTTCCCCGACAGGGGGGAATGGCTACACCTTC. It codes for CASSSPTGGNGYTF.